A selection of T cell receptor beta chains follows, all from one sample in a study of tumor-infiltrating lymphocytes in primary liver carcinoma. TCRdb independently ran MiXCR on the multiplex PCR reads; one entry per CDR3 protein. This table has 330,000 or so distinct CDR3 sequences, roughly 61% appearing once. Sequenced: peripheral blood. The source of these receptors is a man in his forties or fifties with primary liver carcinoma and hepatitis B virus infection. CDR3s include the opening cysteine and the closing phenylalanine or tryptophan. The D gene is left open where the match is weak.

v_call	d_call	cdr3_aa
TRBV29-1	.	CSVADTEAFF
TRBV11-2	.	CVSSLPSTDTQYF
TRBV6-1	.	CASSGGTFTDTQYF
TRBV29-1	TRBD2	CSVEDWTSGSSTDTQYF
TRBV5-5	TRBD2	CASSPMWREGLAGAGELFF
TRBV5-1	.	CAGSLGQVNTEAFF
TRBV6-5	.	CASEVGDTQYF
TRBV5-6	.	CASGAQSLETLYF
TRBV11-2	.	CASSTGLGGASYEQYF
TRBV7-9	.	CASNLNLEETDTQYF
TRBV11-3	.	CASSLTGAGELFF
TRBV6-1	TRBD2	CASRAGLPYNEQFF
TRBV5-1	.	CASSTRPGLQYEQYF
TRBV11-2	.	CTSSRQTISDTQYF
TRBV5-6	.	CASSDRTRLGDTRYF
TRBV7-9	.	CASSLDTYEKLFF
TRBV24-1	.	CTTAGGAFQPQHF
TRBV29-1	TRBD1	CSVRDREYSGELFF
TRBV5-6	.	CAISLGIVNEQFF
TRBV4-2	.	CASSQEERKRVSEQYF
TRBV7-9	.	CASSRSPNTEAFF
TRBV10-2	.	CASSDSGQQFF
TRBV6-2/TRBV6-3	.	CASSYGRSQPQHF
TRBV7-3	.	CASSPHGAGMNIEAFF
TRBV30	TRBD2	CAWAWTSTYEQYF
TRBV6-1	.	CAYRVGGSYGYTF
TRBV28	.	CASSLIVCTETLF
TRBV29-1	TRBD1	CIALGQGYEQYF
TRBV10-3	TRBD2	CATQRGGGTDTQYF
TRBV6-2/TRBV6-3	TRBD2	CASSYLRTSGVANTGELFF
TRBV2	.	CASIPDPGTQYF